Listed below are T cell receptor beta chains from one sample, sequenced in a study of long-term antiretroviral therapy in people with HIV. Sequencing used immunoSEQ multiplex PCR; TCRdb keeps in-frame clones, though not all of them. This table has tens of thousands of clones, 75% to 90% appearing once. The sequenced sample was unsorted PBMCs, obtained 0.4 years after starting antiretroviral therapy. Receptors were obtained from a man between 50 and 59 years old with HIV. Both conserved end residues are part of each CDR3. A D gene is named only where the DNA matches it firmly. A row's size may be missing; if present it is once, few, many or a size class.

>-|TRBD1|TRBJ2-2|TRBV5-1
TGCGCCAGCAGCTTGTACCAGGGGGTTTCTAACGGGGAGCTGTTTTTT
CASSLYQGVSNGELFF
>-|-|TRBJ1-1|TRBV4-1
TGCGCCAGCAGCCAAGATCCGATCACTGAAGCTTTCTTT
CASSQDPITEAFF
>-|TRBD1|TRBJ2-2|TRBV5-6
TGTGCCAGCAGCGCTCCGACAGGGCTCGCCGGGGAGCTGTTTTTT
CASSAPTGLAGELFF
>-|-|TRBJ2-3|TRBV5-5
TGTGCCAGCAGCTTGGAGGGCACAGATACGCAGTATTTT
CASSLEGTDTQYF
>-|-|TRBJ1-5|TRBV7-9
TGTGCCAGCAGCTTTTCCCCTACAGGATGGAGCAATCAGCCCCAGCATTTT
CASSFSPTGWSNQPQHF
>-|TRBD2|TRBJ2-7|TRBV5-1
TGCGCCAGCAGCTTGGAGGTGGGGGCGGGGGGCCACGAGCAGTACTTC
CASSLEVGAGGHEQYF
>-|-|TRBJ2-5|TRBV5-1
TGCGCCAGCAGCTTGGGGGGCCTAGTCAACTTGGAGACCCAGTACTTC
CASSLGGLVNLETQYF
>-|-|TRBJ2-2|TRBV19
TGTGCCAGTAGTATCCCCAGGGAAGCTCGCACCGGGGAGCTGTTTTTT
CASSIPREARTGELFF
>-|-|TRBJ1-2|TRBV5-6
TGTGCCAGCAGCTTGGGCGAAGACTATGGCTACACCTTC
CASSLGEDYGYTF
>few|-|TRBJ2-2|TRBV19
TGTGCCAGTAGTACTCCAGGATCGTGGACCGGGGAGCTGTTTTTT
CASSTPGSWTGELFF
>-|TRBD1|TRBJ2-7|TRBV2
TGTGCCAGCAGTGATTCGTCGGACAGGCGGCAAATAACCTACGAGCAGTACTTC
CASSDSSDRRQITYEQYF
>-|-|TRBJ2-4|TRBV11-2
TGTGCCAGCAGCGGCCCACAGGATGTCAAAAACATTCAGTACTTC
CASSGPQDVKNIQYF
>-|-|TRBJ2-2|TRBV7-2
TGTGCCAGCAGCTTAGACATATTGGGCACCGGGGAGCTGTTTTTT
CASSLDILGTGELFF
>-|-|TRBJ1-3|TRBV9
TGTGCCAGCAGCCCACACTCTAGGGGGGATTCTGGAAACACCATATATTTT
CASSPHSRGDSGNTIYF
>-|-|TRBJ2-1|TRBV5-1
TGCGCCAGCAGCTCTCCCCCGTCAGGGGGGACGATCAATGAGCAGTTCTTC
CASSSPPSGGTINEQFF
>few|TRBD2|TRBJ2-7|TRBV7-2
TGTGCCAGCAGCTCCTCGGGGGGGCGCCTATCCTACGAGCAGTACTTC
CASSSSGGRLSYEQYF
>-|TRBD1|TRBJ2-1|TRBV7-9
TGTGCCAGCAGCTTACGACAGGGGACCTACAATGAGCAGTTCTTC
CASSLRQGTYNEQFF
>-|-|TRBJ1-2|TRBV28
TGTGCCAGCAGTTCGCCCGGCTACACCTTC
CASSSPGYTF
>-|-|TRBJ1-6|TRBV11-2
TGTGCCAGCAGCTTAGATTTGTCGGGCAGGGCTTCACCCCTCCACTTT
CASSLDLSGRASPLHF
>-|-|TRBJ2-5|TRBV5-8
TGTGCCAGCAGCCGCCAGACAGGAGGGAAGACCCAGTACTTC
CASSRQTGGKTQYF
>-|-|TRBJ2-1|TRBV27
TGTGCCAGCAGTTTGGACTCCAACAATGAGCAGTTCTTC
CASSLDSNNEQFF
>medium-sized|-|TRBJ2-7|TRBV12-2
TGTGCAAGTCGCTTCCAACCCAGCGGGGGGGCAGATGAGCAGTACTTC
CASRFQPSGGADEQYF
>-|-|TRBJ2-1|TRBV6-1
TGTGCGGCCAGGGGGGCGGCTAATGAGCAGTTCTTC
CAARGAANEQFF
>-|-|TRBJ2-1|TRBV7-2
TGTGCCAGCAGCGCCGGTCTGCTAGCTCCGTTCTTC
CASSAGLLAPFF
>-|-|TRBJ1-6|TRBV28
TGTGCCAGCAGTTTCAGACAGCCACCCCTCCACTTT
CASSFRQPPLHF
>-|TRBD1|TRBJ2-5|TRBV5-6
TGTGCCAGCAGCGCCCCGGGACAGGACTACCAAGAGACCCAGTACTTC
CASSAPGQDYQETQYF
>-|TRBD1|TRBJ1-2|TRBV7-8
TGTGCCAGCAGCTTAGCCGCGGGACAGGGGGAAGGCTACACCTTC
CASSLAAGQGEGYTF
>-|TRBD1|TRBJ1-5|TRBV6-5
TGTGCCAGCAGCCCTGGACAGGGGGCTTATCAGCCCCAGCATTTT
CASSPGQGAYQPQHF
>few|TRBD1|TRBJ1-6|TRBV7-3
TGTGCCAGCAGCCTTTTGGGACAGGGTAATTCACCCCTCCACTTT
CASSLLGQGNSPLHF
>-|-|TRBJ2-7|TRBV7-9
TGTGCCAGCAGCTTTGTGTCCACAGTCCCAGGCTACGAGCAGTACTTC
CASSFVSTVPGYEQYF
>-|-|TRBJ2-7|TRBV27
TGTGCCAGCAGTATAAAGGGTCCGGGGGATGGCTACGAGCAGTACTTC
CASSIKGPGDGYEQYF
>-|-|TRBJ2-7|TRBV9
TGTGCCAGCAGCGTAGCTAAAGGGTTTGGGGACGAGCAGTACTTC
CASSVAKGFGDEQYF
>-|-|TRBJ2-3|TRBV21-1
TGTGCCCTCCAAAGACTTATAGCGGGGGTTACAGATACGCAGTATTTT
CALQRLIAGVTDTQYF
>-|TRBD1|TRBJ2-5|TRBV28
TGTGCCAGCAGTTTAGGACGTTGGGGGACAGCGGCGCTGGGAACCCAGTACTTC
CASSLGRWGTAALGTQYF
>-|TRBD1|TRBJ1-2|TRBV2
TGTGCCAGCAGTGCCGGGACAGACTATGGCTACACCTTC
CASSAGTDYGYTF
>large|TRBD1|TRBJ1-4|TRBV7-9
TGTGCCAGCAGCACCCCGGGACAGCATGAAAAACTGTTTTTT
CASSTPGQHEKLFF
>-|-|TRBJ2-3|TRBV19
TGTGCCAGTAGTATCCGGAACACAGATACGCAGTATTTT
CASSIRNTDTQYF
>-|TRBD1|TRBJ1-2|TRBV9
TGTGCCAGCAGCTTCCGGGACAGGGATTATAACTATGGCTACACCTTC
CASSFRDRDYNYGYTF
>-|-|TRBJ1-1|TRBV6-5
TGTGCCAGCAGTTCGGTAGGCACTGAAGCTTTCTTT
CASSSVGTEAFF
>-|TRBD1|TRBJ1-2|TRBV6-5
TGTGCCAGCAACGTAGGGGGCCCGTCCTATGGCTACACCTTC
CASNVGGPSYGYTF
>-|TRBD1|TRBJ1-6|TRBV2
TGTGCCAGCAGAGCCCCGGGACAGGGATTAAGCTCCTATAATTCACCCCTCCACTTT
CASRAPGQGLSSYNSPLHF
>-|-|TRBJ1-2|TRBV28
TGTGCCAGCACGGGGCTCCCCGTTATCTATGGCTACACCTTC
CASTGLPVIYGYTF
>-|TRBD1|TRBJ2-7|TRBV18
TGTGCCAGCTCGGGACAGACCTACGAGCAGTACTTC
CASSGQTYEQYF
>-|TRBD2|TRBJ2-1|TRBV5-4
TGTGCCAGCAGCGATCGGACTAGCGGGGGTTACAATGAGCAGTTCTTC
CASSDRTSGGYNEQFF
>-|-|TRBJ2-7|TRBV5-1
TGCGCCAGCAGCGGATCCGGACTCAATTTCTACGAGCAGTACTTC
CASSGSGLNFYEQYF
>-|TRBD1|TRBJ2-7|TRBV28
TGTGCCAGCAGTTTGGTGGGACAGTCCTACGAGCAGTACTTC
CASSLVGQSYEQYF
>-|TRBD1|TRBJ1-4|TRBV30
TGTGCCTGGACCTCAGGACAGGGACTAAAAATTAGTGAAAAACTGTTTTTT
CAWTSGQGLKISEKLFF
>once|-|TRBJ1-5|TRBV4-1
TGCGCCAGCAGCCAAGGAGTGGGGGTACAGCCCCAGCATTTT
CASSQGVGVQPQHF
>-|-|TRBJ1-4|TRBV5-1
TGCGCCAGCAGCTTTGCGAGGGGTGCTAATGAAAAACTGTTTTTT
CASSFARGANEKLFF
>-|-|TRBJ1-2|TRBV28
TGTGCCAGCAGCCTAGGCCGTGGCTACACCTTC
CASSLGRGYTF
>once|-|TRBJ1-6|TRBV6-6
TGTGCCAGCAGCCCCCTGCGGGATGCTAGGTCACCCCTCCACTTT
CASSPLRDARSPLHF
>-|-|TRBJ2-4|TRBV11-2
TGTGCCAGCAGCGACCTGGGTGGCAAAAACATTCAGTACTTC
CASSDLGGKNIQYF
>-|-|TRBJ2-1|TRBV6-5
TGTGCCAGCAGAATGGGCTGGTCCAACAATGAGCAGTTCTTC
CASRMGWSNNEQFF
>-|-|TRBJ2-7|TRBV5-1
TGCGCCAGCAGCGAGAACTACGAGCAGTACTTC
CASSENYEQYF